The sequence of this TCR beta chain was determined in a study of T cell changes during pregnancy in multiple sclerosis. CDR3 size: 16 residues. In germline, CDR1 is LGHNA, CDR2 YSLEER. The V segment lost 0 bases and the J segment 8 bases; nucleotides outside the gene matches: 6. Produced via immunoSEQ multiplex PCR; TCRdb's table is partial and in-frame only. The profile shows about 72,000 clones, around 91% of them singletons. This sequence originates from a female donor in good health, enrolled as a control in a pregnancy study. This chain joins TRBV4-3 and TRBJ1-6; 8 nucleotides agree with TRBD1. The sample consisted of peripheral blood, taken in the third trimester of pregnancy. CDR3 nucleotides: TGCGCCAGCAGCCAAGATGGGGACAGGTCGTATTCACCCCTCCACTTT. Protein: CASSQDGDRSYSPLHF.